This paragraph reports one TCR beta chain. This entry is derived from a study of OX40 agonist ivuxolimab in advanced cancers. As for the study in general: Prior anti-PD-1, anti-PD-L1 or anti-CTLA-4 therapy did not bar entry, and more than 35% had some.

Profiling relied on immunoSEQ multiplex PCR, and the TCRdb table lists in-frame clones only, not all of them. Among about 34,000 clones listed, roughly 80% were seen once. V shed 2 bases and J shed 1 base, with 16 bases lying between them. The CDR3 has 16 amino acids. Germline assignment: CDR1 SGHKS and CDR2 YYEKEE (reference sequence). This receptor was identified in an adult with an advanced solid tumor such as melanoma, head and neck, liver or kidney cancer. The J gene is TRBJ2-7, the V gene TRBV5-5; D is perhaps TRBD2 (6 bases). The sample consisted of CD4+ or CD8+ T cells sorted from blood, taken in a trial of the OX40 agonist ivuxolimab. The CDR3: CASSFKRTGVSYEQYF. The CDR3 DNA is TGTGCCAGCAGCTTTAAGCGAACGGGGGTGTCCTACGAGCAGTACTTC.